This TCR beta chain is drawn from a study of naive and memory T cell subsets. Both TRBC1 and TRBC2 were covered by a beta constant-region primer of two equimolar oligonucleotides. Four rounds of PCR amplified the ligated cDNA using nested alpha and beta constant-region primers plus SP2. TCRdb ran MiXCR on the UMI-ligation and nested PCR reads and lists one entry per CDR3 protein. The data show some 15,000 distinct CDR3 sequences, about 9% seen once. The CDR3 totals 15 residues. Germline values: CDR1 MNHNS, CDR2 SASEGT. The junction had 4 bases not matched to a gene; V was cut back by 4 bases and J by 0 bases.

The clonotype was recovered from a human donor in good health. Sequencing input: central memory CD8+ T cells from blood. The chain combines TRBV6-1 with TRBJ2-3; 7 bases are shared with TRBD1. DNA of the CDR3: TGTGCCAGCAGTGGGGGACAGACTAGCACAGATACGCAGTATTTT. Its translation is CASSGGQTSTDTQYF.